The 3 T cell receptor beta chains presented below share a single source sample, sequenced in a study of control samples from healthy donors and cancer patients (dated by TCRdb to the early 2020s). The library came from the immunoSEQ multiplex PCR assay. TCRdb obtained this table from immuneACCESS and retained in-frame rearrangements with V and J assigned. These tables miss some clones; where compared with another copy, unresolved V genes account for less than half of the shortfall, and the remainder is unexplained. Recorded for this sample are 160,000 or so clones; 90% to 95% of them occurred a single time. The ten largest account for roughly 0.64% of the sample. The sample consisted of blood. The origin of the receptors is a woman in her 30s in good health.

CDR3 region: CASSPPASGTFNEQFF. The CDR3 nucleotides read TGTGCCAGCAGTCCACCCGCTAGCGGCACCTTCAATGAGCAGTTCTTC. The chain has TRBV6-2 or TRBV6-3 and TRBJ2-1; TRBD2 agrees at 7 bases. There are 16 residues in the CDR3. Germline V gives CDR1 MNHEY, CDR2 SVGEGT. Germline trimming cut 5 bases from V and 6 bases from J; bases unmatched to any gene: 13.

Of note for this clone: Different DNA sequences within this sample yield the same CDR3. The J gene is TRBJ1-3, the V gene TRBV5-1; no clear D. Trimming removed 0 bases at V and 2 bases at J, with 6 bases between. Germline values: CDR1 SGHRS, CDR2 YFSETQ. This CDR3 spans 14 amino acids. CDR3 protein: CASSLEGTGNTIYF. CDR3 nucleotide sequence: TGCGCCAGCAGCTTGGAGGGCACTGGAAACACCATATATTTT.

V and J are TRBV6-1 and TRBJ2-5; D could derive from TRBD1 or TRBD2 (5 bases each). The J call is doubtful: the DNA matches TRBJ2-7 better. Per germline, CDR1 MNHNS and CDR2 SASEGT. CDR3 length: 17 residues. CDR3 sequence reads: CASSEAPIRDRPYEQYF. CDR3 bases: TGTGCCAGCAGTGAAGCGCCGATCCGGGACCGACCCTACGAGCAGTACTTC.